This T cell receptor beta chain was profiled in a study of cytomegalovirus exposure and HLA in healthy donors. Findings and limits, study-wide: Reports showed the classifier diagnosing cytomegalovirus status with high specificity and sensitivity.

Separate from the roughly 630-subject first cohort was the roughly 120-subject validation cohort, to which the donors belonged. Remarks on this clone: What it binds is not known.

Libraries were prepared by immunoSEQ multiplex PCR; TCRdb keeps only in-frame clonotypes and omits some of them. The sample includes about 69,000 clones, around 93% seen only once; the top ten take under 1.3%. The sequence was obtained from a woman between 18 and 29 years old in good health and CMV-seronegative. Material: PBMCs.

CDR3 sequence reads: CASSQGRSGKETQYF. The CDR3 DNA sequence: TGTGCCAGCAGCCAGGGCCGTAGCGGGAAAGAGACCCAGTACTTC. The chain is built from TRBV4-2 and TRBJ2-5; 8 nucleotides line up with TRBD2. The ends lost 3 bases at V and 3 bases at J; junction bases unmatched: 6. The CDR3 is 15 residues long. Per germline, CDR1 LGHNA and CDR2 YNFKEQ.